The 30 T cell receptor beta chains below come from one sample, sequenced in a study of breast tumors, draining lymph nodes, adjacent tissues (dated by TCRdb to about 2016). Receptor amplification or capture employed multiplex PCR. The instrument given in TCRdb is Illumina HiSeq 2000. The raw public reads went through TCRdb reprocessing: fastp at Q25, MiXCR clone calling, in-frame beta chains kept. Merged by CDR3 protein, the rows form single entries marked with the most common genes and DNA. The sample contains some 49,000 distinct CDR3 sequences, 23% of them found a single time. Of the sample, over 6.5% is held by the ten largest clones. The material sequenced was breast tumor tissue. The receptors come from a female donor with breast cancer. Some clones in this sample may be carry-over from other donors' samples.

This clonotype was seen many times. This sequence joins TRBV6-5 and TRBJ2-7, with TRBD2 matching 13 bases. V was pared by 2 bases and J by 4 bases, with 2 bases of the junction left unmatched. Per germline, CDR1 MNHEY and CDR2 SVGAGI. The CDR3 has 15 residues. For the CDR3, the DNA is TGTGCCAGCAGTTACGGACTAGCGGGAGCTTACGAGCAGTACTTC. It codes for CASSYGLAGAYEQYF.

This clonotype was observed at least ten times. CDR3 in DNA: TGTGCCAGCAGCTTCCGGCCTCTAGGCCGCTACAATGAGCAGTTCTTC. Translation gives CASSFRPLGRYNEQFF. The rearrangement joins TRBV7-9 to TRBJ2-1; D not resolved. CDR3 length: 16 amino acids. Germline CDR1 SEHNR, CDR2 FQNEAQ (reference sequence). V was pared by 3 bases and J by 3 bases, with 15 bases between.

In this sample, this clonotype turned up a few times. Given the absence of the conserved phenylalanine or tryptophan at the CDR3 end, a read error is likely. This chain connects TRBV6-6 to TRBJ1-5, with 7 bases fitting TRBD1. This CDR3 is built from 17 residues. From germline, CDR1 is MNHNY and CDR2 SVGAGI (reference sequence). V lost 5 bases to trimming and J lost 0 bases; unmatched junction nucleotides: 10. The CDR3, as DNA: TGTGCCAGCAGTGGGGCAGGGGGAGACTATAGCAATCAGCCCCAGCATCTT. Protein: CASSGAGGDYSNQPQHL.

Ten or more counts support this clonotype. V is TRBV5-1 and J is TRBJ1-3; no clear D. Germline loops: CDR1 SGHRS, CDR2 YFSETQ. V was shortened by 0 bases and J by 3 bases, with 13 bases between the two germline ends. This CDR3 contains 16 residues. The CDR3 reads CASSLVSGRYGNTIYF. CDR3 in DNA: TGCGCCAGCAGCTTGGTCTCCGGGCGGTATGGAAACACCATATATTTT. Using reference TRBV5-1 and TRBJ1-3 for the parts outside the CDR3, the full variable domain is KAGVTQTPRYLIKTRGQQVTLSCSPISGHRSVSWYQQTPGQGLQFLFEYFSETQRNKGNFPGRFSGRQFSNSRSEMNVSTLELGDSALYLCASSLVSGRYGNTIYFGEGSWLTVV.

This clonotype was counted a few times. This chain connects TRBV4-1 to TRBJ2-4, with 7 bases matching TRBD2. The length of the CDR3 is 14 residues. Trimming cost V 0 bases and J 8 bases; bases outside gene matches: 4. Germline-derived CDR1 and CDR2 are MGHRA and YSYEKL. The CDR3 DNA follows: TGCGCCAGCAGCCAAGATGGGGAGGGAGACATTCAGTACTTC. Amino acid sequence: CASSQDGEGDIQYF.

With regard to this clonotype: Since a much larger clone is just one base distant, this may be a read error. The chain carries TRBV6-1 and TRBJ1-2, with D possibly being TRBD1 (5 bases). The CDR3 is made up of 15 amino acids. CDR1 is MNHNS and CDR2 is SASEGT in the germline V gene. Trimming left V 6 bases short and J 5 bases short, with 19 bases between. Here the CDR3 DNA reads TGTGCCAGCAGGCCGAACCCGGGGGGTCGATATGGCTACACCTTC. It is translated as CASRPNPGGRYGYTF.

There are many counts of this clonotype. This rearrangement joins TRBV28 to TRBJ2-3; D unclear. V was cut by 3 bases and J by 6 bases, with 7 bases left in between. Per the germline V gene, CDR1 is MDHEN and CDR2 is SYDVKM. The CDR3 sequence is 12 residues long. CDR3 DNA sequence: TGTGCCAGCAGTTTTGTTCGGGATACGCAGTATTTT. As protein: CASSFVRDTQYF.

This clonotype was seen ten or more times. The rearrangement joins TRBV11-2 to TRBJ2-7, with TRBD2 identical over 11 bases. The trim removed 5 bases at V and 3 bases at J, leaving 24 bases unmatched. Germline lookup yields CDR1 SGHAT and CDR2 FQNNGV. The length of the CDR3 is 21 residues. CDR3 protein: CASSRANTGLAVSPPGYEQYF. The CDR3 DNA follows: TGTGCCAGCAGCCGAGCCAACACGGGACTAGCGGTCAGTCCTCCGGGCTACGAGCAGTACTTC.

The chain couples TRBV20-1 to TRBJ1-1; D is unresolved. The CDR3 spans 12 residues. V lost 0 bases, J lost 3 bases, and 5 bases lay in between. Germline lookup yields CDR1 DFQATT and CDR2 SNEGSKA (reference sequence). The CDR3 coding sequence is TGCAGTGCTAGAGATCCCTACACTGAAGCTTTCTTT. This gives the protein CSARDPYTEAFF.

Ten or more counts support this clonotype. The chain couples TRBV19 to TRBJ2-5; D ambiguous. V lost 7 bases to trimming and J lost 5 bases, with 8 bases between them. The V gene's germline CDR1 is LNHDA and CDR2 SQIVND (reference sequence). The CDR3 length is 11 residues. CDR3: CASTDLETQYF. The CDR3 nucleotides are TGTGCCAGTACCGATTTGGAGACCCAGTACTTC. The full variable domain, completed using reference TRBV19 and TRBJ2-5, is DGGITQSPKYLFRKEGQNVTLSCEQNLNHDAMYWYRQDPGQGLRLIYYSQIVNDFQKGDIAEGYSVSREKKESFPLTVTSAQKNPTAFYLCASTDLETQYFGPGTRLLVL.

At least ten counts were recorded for this clonotype. The V and J genes are TRBV6-1 and TRBJ2-7; D might be TRBD2 (5 bases). Trimming took 0 bases from V and 4 from J, leaving 16 bases between them. The CDR3 is 16 residues long. In germline, CDR1 is MNHNS, CDR2 SASEGT. The CDR3 bases are TGTGCCAGCAGTGAAGCGGTAGGGAGTGGGTCTTACGAGCAGTACTTC. Its translation is CASSEAVGSGSYEQYF.

Concerning this clonotype itself: A much larger clone is a single base away; this may be a read error. The CDR3 nucleotides are TGCAGTGCTAGAGATCCCTACACAAATACGCAGTATTTT. As protein: CSARDPYTNTQYF. The rearrangement links TRBV20-1 to TRBJ2-3; D remains ambiguous. Germline CDR1 DFQATT, CDR2 SNEGSKA (reference sequence). The length of the CDR3 is 13 residues.

This clonotype was detected many times. The DNA of the CDR3 is TGTGCCAGCAGTTCTGGGACTAGCGGGTACAATGAGCAGTTCTTC. This translates into CASSSGTSGYNEQFF. The chain is built from TRBV25-1 and TRBJ2-1; 12 bases match TRBD2. With V trimmed by 5 bases and J by 4 bases, 3 bases remained unmatched. Germline V lookup: CDR1 MGHDK, CDR2 SYGVNS. The CDR3 totals 15 residues.

In its sample, this clonotype was seen many times. The rearrangement links TRBV20-1 to TRBJ1-5; D uncertain. Looked up from germline, CDR1 is DFQATT and CDR2 is SNEGSKA (reference sequence). The CDR3 is made up of 14 amino acids. The V gene lost 6 bases and the J gene lost 0 bases, with 12 bases spanning the gap. The CDR3 region has the DNA TGCAGTGCCCAGCCCAGTTATAGCAATCAGCCCCAGCATTTT. Amino acid sequence: CSAQPSYSNQPQHF.

The chain carries TRBV20-1 and TRBJ2-7; the D is unclear. CDR1 is DFQATT and CDR2 is SNEGSKA in the germline V gene (reference sequence). The CDR3 sequence is 13 residues long. V lost 6 bases, J lost 7 bases, and 19 bases lay in between. CDR3 coding DNA: TGCAGTGCCGGCCCGGGCGGTACGGAGGAGCAGTACTTC. This codes for CSAGPGGTEEQYF.

At least ten counts were recorded for this clonotype. The chain has TRBV2 and TRBJ2-2; 7 bases are shared with TRBD1. Germline CDR1 is SNHLY and CDR2 is FYNNEI. The CDR3 has 15 residues. J was trimmed by 0 bases and V by 5 bases; bases with no gene match: 3. CDR3 residues: CASSPGTANTGELFF. Here the CDR3 DNA reads TGTGCCAGCAGTCCCGGGACAGCGAACACCGGGGAGCTGTTTTTT.

In the case of this clonotype: A much larger clone sits a single nucleotide away, making a read error possible. Because it lacks the conserved phenylalanine or tryptophan at the end, this CDR3 is likely a read error. The genes are TRBV2 and TRBJ1-3; no clear D gene. Trimming took off 4 bases at V and 1 base at J, with 11 bases between the two ends. CDR3 length equals 15 residues. Germline CDR1 reads SNHLY; CDR2 reads FYNNEI. CDR3 region: CASSVASVSGNTIYS. The CDR3 DNA reads TGTGCCAGCAGTGTAGCCAGCGTTTCTGGAAACACCATATATTCT.

This clonotype occurred many times. The chain employs TRBV2 and TRBJ1-2; weak D call: TRBD1 (5 bases). The CDR3 is made up of 14 amino acids. The germline V gene encodes CDR1 SNHLY and CDR2 FYNNEI. The V end was cut by 5 bases, the J end by 0 bases, with 10 bases between. CDR3 DNA sequence: TGTGCCAGCAGTCGGGACGGAGCTAACTATGGCTACACCTTC. It yields the protein CASSRDGANYGYTF.

In this sample, this clonotype turned up many times. This rearrangement joins TRBV5-5 to TRBJ2-7, with TRBD1 identical over 7 bases. The CDR3 consists of 16 residues. The V and J ends lost 0 bases and 1 base, in that order; junction bases with no gene match: 7. Germline V CDR1 and CDR2: SGHKS, YYEKEE (reference sequence). CDR3 DNA sequence: TGTGCCAGCAGCTTGGCCTACAGGGGTGGGTCCTACGAGCAGTACTTC. It codes for CASSLAYRGGSYEQYF.

Ten or more counts support this clonotype. The rearrangement uses TRBV2 and TRBJ1-5; tentative D call: TRBD1 (5 bases). Trimming removed 2 bases at V and 7 bases at J, with 15 bases between. Germline CDR1 SNHLY, CDR2 FYNNEI. The CDR3 has 15 amino acids. In DNA, the CDR3 is TGTGCCAGCAGTGAAATCCGGGGCCCGCTACAGCCCCAGCATTTT. Amino acid sequence: CASSEIRGPLQPQHF.

The chain links TRBV4-2 to TRBJ2-2; D is uncertain. CDR3 length: 15 residues. V was clipped by 3 bases and J by 6 bases, with 14 bases between them. Germline V gene data show CDR1 as LGHNA and CDR2 as YNFKEQ. Written as DNA, the CDR3 is TGTGCCAGCAGCCATAGCAATTTGCCTCCCGGGGAGCTGTTTTTT. Translation: CASSHSNLPPGELFF.

This clonotype was seen at least ten times. A read error may account for a junction end that differs from germline. The chain combines TRBV13 with TRBJ1-6; no clear D gene. From germline, CDR1 is PRHDT and CDR2 FYEKMQ (reference sequence). The CDR3 sequence is 18 residues long. DNA for the CDR3: TGTGCCAGCAGCATAGGTGGCTCGTGGCAAGGCTATAATTCACCCCTCCACTTT. Amino acid sequence: CASSIGGSWQGYNSPLHF.

This clonotype was found many times. The rearrangement links TRBV5-1 to TRBJ1-2; TRBD1 matches 7 bases. Looked up from germline, CDR1 is SGHRS and CDR2 is YFSETQ. V gave up 4 bases and J gave up 4 bases; unmatched junction bases: 7. This CDR3 spans 14 amino acids. The CDR3 DNA reads TGCGCCAGCAGCCCCCAGGGGGGCACCTATGGCTACACCTTC. This gives the protein CASSPQGGTYGYTF.

This sequence joins TRBV7-2 and TRBJ2-2; perhaps TRBD2 as D (7 bases). The germline V gene encodes CDR1 SGHTA and CDR2 FQGNSA. V dropped 2 bases and J dropped 3 bases, with 13 bases sitting between them. This CDR3 comprises 16 residues. The CDR3 reads CASSLRWGGDTGELFF. CDR3 in DNA: TGTGCCAGCAGCTTAAGGTGGGGGGGCGACACCGGGGAGCTGTTTTTT.

Of note for this clonotype: A read error is possible here, since a much larger clone lies one base away. The chain links TRBV30 to TRBJ1-6; D unresolved. CDR1 is GTSNPN and CDR2 is SVGIG in the germline V gene (reference sequence). The CDR3 has 19 amino acids. V shed 0 bases and J shed 5 bases, with 23 bases lying between them. CDR3 region: CAWSVLWKGTPSHNSPLHF. CDR3 nucleotides: TGTGCCTGGAGTGTACTTTGGAAGGGAACGCCATCGCATAATTCACCCCTCCACTTT. Variable domain in full (rest from reference TRBV30 and TRBJ1-6): SQTIHQWPATLVQPVGSPLSLECTVEGTSNPNLYWYRQAAGRGLQLLFYSVGIGQISSEVPQNLSASRPQDRQFILSSKKLLLSDSGFYLCAWSVLWKGTPSHNSPLHFGNGTRLTVT.

This chain connects TRBV4-1 to TRBJ2-3; 12 bases match TRBD2. CDR1 and CDR2 from the germline V gene are MGHRA and YSYEKL. The CDR3 totals 19 residues. V shed 3 bases, J shed 1 base, and the junction held 11 bases outside the gene matches. CDR3 sequence (DNA): TGCGCCAGCAGCCAGACCCCCATTTGGACTAGCGGGGGCACAGATACGCAGTATTTT. Its translation is CASSQTPIWTSGGTDTQYF.

This clonotype was seen repeatedly, ten times or more. CDR3 in amino acids: CASSFSGGIREKLFF. In DNA, the CDR3 is TGCGCCAGCAGCTTCTCAGGGGGGATTAGAGAAAAACTGTTTTTT. The chain recombines TRBV5-1 with TRBJ1-4, with 7 bases matching TRBD1. Trimming at V came to 2 bases and at J to 8 bases, leaving 9 bases not matched to a gene. There are 15 residues in the CDR3. Germline-derived CDR1 and CDR2 are SGHRS and YFSETQ.

In its sample, this clonotype was seen many times. CDR3 amino acids: CASSRNGNYNEQFF. The CDR3 DNA reads TGTGCCAGCAGCAGAAACGGGAACTACAATGAGCAGTTCTTC. The J gene is TRBJ2-1, the V gene TRBV11-2, with D possibly being TRBD2 (5 bases). Trimming shortened V by 5 bases and J by 3 bases, and 11 bases separated the two germline ends. The CDR3 sequence is 14 residues long. Germline values: CDR1 SGHAT, CDR2 FQNNGV.

The table lists this clonotype with many counts. CDR3 sequence: CSASSGDTQYF. CDR3 in DNA: TGCAGTGCTAGCAGTGGGGATACGCAGTATTTT. The chain links TRBV20-1 to TRBJ2-3; D remains ambiguous. Germline CDR1 is DFQATT and CDR2 is SNEGSKA (reference sequence). The V gene lost 3 bases and the J gene lost 6 bases, with 7 bases spanning the gap. CDR3 length equals 11 residues.

In its sample, this clonotype was seen many times. This sequence joins TRBV7-9 and TRBJ2-7; D uncertain. This CDR3 has 14 residues. Germline CDR1 and CDR2: SEHNR and FQNEAQ (reference sequence). Trimming left V 1 base short and J 3 bases short, with 10 bases between. This chain's CDR3 is CASSLDGRHYEQYF. The CDR3 nucleotides are TGTGCCAGCAGCTTAGATGGACGGCACTACGAGCAGTACTTC.